This is a list of T cell receptor beta chains from one sample in a study of cytomegalovirus exposure and HLA in healthy donors. Profiling relied on immunoSEQ multiplex PCR, and the TCRdb table lists in-frame clones only, not all of them. Of about 140,000 clones listed, 65% to 85% are singletons. Sequencing used PBMCs. Source of these receptors: a woman in her thirties or forties in good health and CMV-seropositive. Both conserved end residues are part of each CDR3. Fields, in order: V gene, CDR3 protein.

TRBV27,CASSFGQSYEQYF
TRBV6-5,CASRGQGDTEAFF
TRBV9,CASSVQGAISEAFF
TRBV11-2,CASSLGRGGDFPSYEQYF
TRBV10-3,CASRAGDGYIQYF
TRBV29-1,CSVEYAGEGYEQYF
TRBV7-3,CASSLGGSVTEQFF
TRBV6-5,CASRGVNGANVLTF
TRBV4-3,CASSLAGGPTDTQYF
TRBV5-5,CASSLARDSRIEAFF
TRBV28,CASRPSWGRTEAFF
TRBV30,CAWTSVQEGDEQYF
TRBV6-4,CAGWPGGLTEAFF
TRBV2,CASGSGTLNYGYTF
TRBV5-8,CASSMGLAGGLTDTQYF
TRBV18,CASSPPLTGISYNEQFF
TRBV11-2,CASSLLRGRVTEAFF
TRBV28,CASRPSGGYTEAFF
TRBV27,CASSPPGAPQHF
TRBV7-2,CASSLVAGGGTGELFF
TRBV7-3,CASSLTPTGGYNEQFF
TRBV5-1,CASSLGVATDSYGYTF
TRBV11-1,CASSVDSFQETQYF
TRBV19,CASSTSMNTEAFF
TRBV4-2,CASSQAVSGGGNTQYF
TRBV7-9,CASSRTGTGDAKAFF
TRBV18,CASSMQGDSNQPQHF
TRBV2,CASSGDWVGNSPLHF
TRBV6-6,CASNPGLHYNEQFF
TRBV11-2,CASSLSAGNTIYF
TRBV6-6,CASSHSGGNSPLHF
TRBV10-1,CASSERGYNEQFF
TRBV5-1,CASSPGGTGRNEQFF
TRBV7-8,CASSNLRTGSGPQHF
TRBV5-4,CASSFLDNSYEQYF
TRBV9,CASSVLAGGENEQFF
TRBV27,CASSLRIRIGAYNEQFF
TRBV28,CASSFLGEQGYTF
TRBV18,CASSPQGANNQPQHF
TRBV5-6,CASSPLDRTGDTQYF
TRBV7-6,CASRPGTGGQEQFF
TRBV25-1,CASSEGRRGYEQYF
TRBV2,CASSAAGPNTEAFF
TRBV29-1,CSVESAGGRGYTF
TRBV5-8,CASSARDRGNSYEQYF
TRBV10-3,CAISESPYEQYF
TRBV27,CASLGLAGAGANVLTF
TRBV6-1,CASSADRGGTEAFF
TRBV6-6,CASRTGLAAYNEQFF
TRBV2,CASTDRVIPSAKNIQYF
TRBV19,CASSTYNEQFF
TRBV6-5,CASRTGDNEKLFF